Listed below are T cell receptor beta chains from one sample, sequenced in a study of T-cell memory formation after mild COVID-19. TCRdb re-derived calls from the 5' RACE reads in MiXCR, one entry per CDR3 protein. The sample contains around 300,000 distinct CDR3 sequences, approximately 14% of which appear only once. Sequenced material: PBMCs or a T cell subset sorted from them (not recorded which). Receptors were obtained from a young man who had mild COVID-19 (a few samples of this study predate the infection). Cell type and time point are not known. Each CDR3 is given with its conserved first and last residue.

j_call v_call cdr3_aa
TRBJ2-1 TRBV5-1 CASSLVTGKDEQFF
TRBJ2-5 TRBV11-2 CASSPSVQETQYF
TRBJ1-2 TRBV7-2 CASSLGTGYYGYTF
TRBJ2-1 TRBV13 CASSFRDRGHEQFF
TRBJ1-1 TRBV5-8 CASSTGQGIEAFF
TRBJ1-1 TRBV7-9 CASSSSNNGLNTEAFF
TRBJ2-5 TRBV28 CASSTPRGGETQYF
TRBJ2-3 TRBV6-2/TRBV6-3 CASSYDPRGEGVITDTQYF
TRBJ1-1 TRBV12-3/TRBV12-4 CASTQGAFGEAFF
TRBJ2-7 TRBV5-1 CASTNRETYEQYF
TRBJ1-5 TRBV7-2 CASSPGRVQPQHF
TRBJ1-1 TRBV12-3/TRBV12-4 CASSPQPTGNTEAFF
TRBJ2-5 TRBV24-1 CATSASRWGSQETQYF
TRBJ2-5 TRBV9 CASSVWGTGDQYF
TRBJ1-1 TRBV6-5 CASRTRPGDAFF
TRBJ2-4 TRBV29-1 CSVAPKARNIQYF
TRBJ1-4 TRBV28 CASSFSGQGAANEKLFF
TRBJ2-3 TRBV9 CASSPGQPGDTQYF
TRBJ2-3 TRBV5-1 CASSAGTRHGTDTQYF
TRBJ1-2 TRBV4-3 CASSQADRGVSGYTF
TRBJ1-1 TRBV4-1 CASSQEGTLGTEAFF
TRBJ2-2 TRBV30 CAWRGQYTGELFF
TRBJ2-3 TRBV5-5 CASSPEPFGTATDTQYF
TRBJ2-7 TRBV18 CASSPTVLQARGSLYEQYF
TRBJ2-7 TRBV29-1 CSVVAGWGPTYEQYF
TRBJ2-1 TRBV6-2/TRBV6-3 CASSVAGAFNEQFF
TRBJ1-2 TRBV5-4 CASRNLQGHWGYTF
TRBJ2-3 TRBV7-9 CASTIPPTLTDTQYF
TRBJ2-3 TRBV7-2 CDSSLGRGVDTQYF
TRBJ1-1 TRBV2 CASMVDRVLSEAFF
TRBJ2-3 TRBV4-2 CASSQDPAGTSTDTQYF
TRBJ1-2 TRBV5-6 CASSQRRAGGFYGYTF
TRBJ1-5 TRBV29-1 CSVGGDSNQPQHF
TRBJ1-2 TRBV5-1 CASSLEGTGVYGYTF
TRBJ2-3 TRBV5-1 CASSAGTSGDTQYF
TRBJ2-3 TRBV4-3 CASSQEVGGVTDTQYF
TRBJ2-6 TRBV6-5 CASSSTGVATGANVLTF
TRBJ2-3 TRBV20-1 CSSPGGAADTQYF
TRBJ2-7 TRBV12-3/TRBV12-4 CASSFYGTGKYF
TRBJ2-2 TRBV9 CASSLRQITNTGELFF